This T cell receptor beta chain originates from a study of blood T cell repertoires in COVID-19. Study summary: From the United States, Italy and Spain came samples of acute and convalescent COVID-19. PBMCs, B-cell-depleted T cells, or T cells provided the cDNA or gDNA that made up the material.

Produced via immunoSEQ multiplex PCR; TCRdb's table is partial and in-frame only. The sample lists some 110,000 clones, approximately 87% occurring once. CDR1 LGHDT and CDR2 YNNKEL come from the germline V gene (reference sequence). The CDR3 extends over 11 amino acids. V lost 8 bases to trimming and J lost 7 bases, with 9 bases between them. Material: peripheral blood. The chain is built from TRBV3-1 (or the pseudogene TRBV3-2) and TRBJ2-1, with a possible D match to TRBD2 (6 bases). The source is an older man who had recovered from COVID-19. The CDR3 DNA is TGTGCCAGCTCGCTAGCGAATGAGCAGTTCTTC. Residues: CASSLANEQFF.